The rows below give T cell receptor beta chains drawn from one sample of a study of cytomegalovirus exposure and HLA in healthy donors. The protocol was immunoSEQ multiplex PCR, while the TCRdb copy is restricted to in-frame clones and leaves out a portion. The sample includes 150,000 to 200,000 clones, under 80% seen only once; the top ten take less than 15%. Sample: PBMCs. Every receptor here comes from a woman aged 45 to 65 in good health and CMV-seropositive. CDR3s include the opening cysteine and the closing phenylalanine or tryptophan. A D gene is named only where the DNA matches it firmly. Where a row states a size, it is once, few, many or the class of an expanded clone; other rows omit it.

V: TRBV18; size: NA; J: TRBJ1-1; D: NA; DNA: TGTGCCAGCTTCAGCGAGCGGGGTGCTTTATTTGAAGCTTTCTTT; CDR3: CASFSERGALFEAFF
V: TRBV7-9; size: NA; J: TRBJ1-4; D: NA; DNA: TGTGCCAGCAGCCCAGAGGTGGACACCGGGCGGGAAAAACTGTTTTTT; CDR3: CASSPEVDTGREKLFF
V: TRBV5-1; size: NA; J: TRBJ2-5; D: NA; DNA: TGCGCCAGCAGCTTGTTGGACTACCAAGAGACCCAGTACTTC; CDR3: CASSLLDYQETQYF
V: TRBV13; size: NA; J: TRBJ2-5; D: NA; DNA: TGTGCCAGCAGCCAAAATGAGAGAGGGACCCAGTACTTC; CDR3: CASSQNERGTQYF
V: TRBV2; size: NA; J: TRBJ2-1; D: NA; DNA: TGTGCCAGCAGTGAGAGGCAGACGGTTTACAATGAGCAGTTCTTC; CDR3: CASSERQTVYNEQFF
V: TRBV14; size: once; J: TRBJ1-4; D: TRBD1; DNA: TGTGCCAGCAGCATCCGGCGGACAGGCACTAATGAAAAACTGTTTTTT; CDR3: CASSIRRTGTNEKLFF
V: TRBV18; size: NA; J: TRBJ1-2; D: TRBD1; DNA: TGTGCCAGCTCACCACCTATAGGACAGGGGAACTATGGCTACACCTTC; CDR3: CASSPPIGQGNYGYTF
V: TRBV5-1; size: NA; J: TRBJ2-3; D: NA; DNA: TGCGCCAGCAGTTCGGACTCGTCAGGAGCAGATACGCAGTATTTT; CDR3: CASSSDSSGADTQYF
V: TRBV6-1; size: NA; J: TRBJ1-6; D: NA; DNA: TGTGCCAGCAATAGGGAGAATAATTCACCCCTCCACTTT; CDR3: CASNRENNSPLHF
V: TRBV19; size: few; J: TRBJ1-5; D: NA; DNA: TGTGCCAGTAGTATAGGGGGCCAGCCCCAGCATTTT; CDR3: CASSIGGQPQHF
V: TRBV4-2; size: NA; J: TRBJ2-1; D: NA; DNA: TGTGCCAGCAGCCAACGGCTAGCCAGCCACAATGAGCAGTTCTTC; CDR3: CASSQRLASHNEQFF
V: TRBV19; size: NA; J: TRBJ1-5; D: NA; DNA: TGTGCCAGTAGAACAACAGGGTTGAGCAATCAGCCCCAGCATTTT; CDR3: CASRTTGLSNQPQHF
V: TRBV11-2; size: NA; J: TRBJ2-7; D: TRBD2; DNA: TGTGCCAGCAGCTTAGGGCGGGGGGCCCCCTACGAGCAGTACTTC; CDR3: CASSLGRGAPYEQYF
V: TRBV10-1; size: NA; J: TRBJ1-5; D: TRBD1; DNA: TGCGCCAGCAGTGAAGGCAGGGGGGTGGATCAGCCCCAGCATTTT; CDR3: CASSEGRGVDQPQHF
V: TRBV2; size: NA; J: TRBJ1-5; D: TRBD1; DNA: TGTGCCAGCAGTCCTGGACAGGGGGCAATTCAGCCCCAGCATTTT; CDR3: CASSPGQGAIQPQHF
V: TRBV15; size: NA; J: TRBJ1-2; D: NA; DNA: TGTGCCACCAGCAGTTATCGGGGGGACACCCGACTTTTTAACTATGGCTACACCTTC; CDR3: CATSSYRGDTRLFNYGYTF
V: TRBV9; size: NA; J: TRBJ1-2; D: NA; DNA: TGTGCCAGCAGCGTAGATTATCACTATGGCTACACCTTC; CDR3: CASSVDYHYGYTF
V: TRBV27; size: once; J: TRBJ2-7; D: NA; DNA: TGTGCCAGCAGACAGCGGTTCCCCTACGAGCAGTACTTC; CDR3: CASRQRFPYEQYF
V: TRBV5-4; size: NA; J: TRBJ2-7; D: NA; DNA: TGTGCCAGCAGCTTTCAGGGGACCTACGAGCAGTACTTC; CDR3: CASSFQGTYEQYF
V: TRBV5-1; size: NA; J: TRBJ1-4; D: TRBD1; DNA: TGCGCCAGCAGCAAAGGGACAGTTAATGAAAAACTGTTTTTT; CDR3: CASSKGTVNEKLFF
V: TRBV10-1; size: NA; J: TRBJ2-7; D: NA; DNA: TGCGCCAGCAGTGACCCAGAGGGCTACGAGCAGTACTTC; CDR3: CASSDPEGYEQYF
V: TRBV27; size: NA; J: TRBJ1-1; D: TRBD1; DNA: TGTGCCAGCAGGAGGACAGGTCTGGCTCCGGACACTGAAGCTTTCTTT; CDR3: CASRRTGLAPDTEAFF
V: TRBV5-1; size: NA; J: TRBJ1-5; D: NA; DNA: TGCGCCAGCAGCTTGATTCCAGGGTCGGATCAGCCCCAGCATTTT; CDR3: CASSLIPGSDQPQHF
V: TRBV18; size: NA; J: TRBJ2-3; D: NA; DNA: TGTGCCAGCTCACCACAAAACAGGGGCACAGATACGCAGTATTTT; CDR3: CASSPQNRGTDTQYF
V: TRBV6-4; size: NA; J: TRBJ2-3; D: NA; DNA: TGTGCCAGCAGTTACTCTCCAGGGGGCACAGATACGCAGTATTTT; CDR3: CASSYSPGGTDTQYF
V: TRBV6-5; size: NA; J: TRBJ2-4; D: NA; DNA: TGTGCCAGCAGTCAAGAACGGGGAGGCATTCAGTACTTC; CDR3: CASSQERGGIQYF
V: TRBV19; size: NA; J: TRBJ2-1; D: NA; DNA: TGTGCCAGTAGTACGAAGTGGCCTTACAATGAGCAGTTCTTC; CDR3: CASSTKWPYNEQFF
V: TRBV7-9; size: NA; J: TRBJ1-2; D: NA; DNA: TGTGCCAGCAGCGAATCCCGGATTCGGGACTATGGCTACACCTTC; CDR3: CASSESRIRDYGYTF
V: TRBV7-6; size: NA; J: TRBJ2-7; D: NA; DNA: TGTGCCAGCAGCCCCGTTGGCGGGACCTCCTACGAGCGGTACTTC; CDR3: CASSPVGGTSYERYF
V: TRBV5-4; size: NA; J: TRBJ1-2; D: NA; DNA: TGTGCCAGCAGCTTGTACGGGAATGGCTACACCTTC; CDR3: CASSLYGNGYTF
V: TRBV28; size: few; J: TRBJ1-2; D: NA; DNA: TGTGCCAGCAGGTCCAGGGATGGCTACACCTTC; CDR3: CASRSRDGYTF
V: TRBV9; size: NA; J: TRBJ1-1; D: NA; DNA: TGTGCCAGCAGCGTAGGGCCCGTGGTAATGAACACTGAAGCTTTCTTT; CDR3: CASSVGPVVMNTEAFF
V: TRBV5-1; size: NA; J: TRBJ2-7; D: NA; DNA: TGCGCCAGCAGCGCCGCAGGGACCTACGAGCAGTACTTC; CDR3: CASSAAGTYEQYF
V: TRBV5-6; size: NA; J: TRBJ2-2; D: NA; DNA: TGTGCCAGCAGCCCACCTCTGTTCCTCAACAGTTTCACCGGGGAGCTGTTTTTT; CDR3: CASSPPLFLNSFTGELFF
V: TRBV11-2; size: NA; J: TRBJ2-7; D: NA; DNA: TGTGCCAGCAGCTTAGTGGGAGGAACCTACGAGCAGTACTTC; CDR3: CASSLVGGTYEQYF
V: TRBV21-1; size: few; J: TRBJ2-4; D: NA; DNA: TGTGCCAGCAGCAAAAAGTCGAACAGGGGGGGTAAAAACATTCAGTACTTC; CDR3: CASSKKSNRGGKNIQYF
V: TRBV2; size: NA; J: TRBJ1-2; D: NA; DNA: TGTGCCAGCAGTTCTACAGTCTACTATGGCTACACCTTC; CDR3: CASSSTVYYGYTF
V: TRBV6-1; size: NA; J: TRBJ1-6; D: TRBD1; DNA: TGTGCCAGCAGTGCCACAGGGGTCTCACCCCTCCACTTT; CDR3: CASSATGVSPLHF
V: TRBV4-2; size: once; J: TRBJ1-1; D: NA; DNA: TGTGCCAGCAGCCAAGTGAGCGGAGGGTCTGGGTACACTGAAGCTTTCTTT; CDR3: CASSQVSGGSGYTEAFF
V: TRBV29-1; size: few; J: TRBJ2-7; D: TRBD1; DNA: TGCAGCGTGCCCCAGGGGGCCTCCTACGAGCAGTACTTC; CDR3: CSVPQGASYEQYF
V: TRBV14; size: NA; J: TRBJ1-6; D: TRBD1; DNA: TGTGCCAGCAGCCAAAGACAGGGCTCCTATAATTCACCCCTCCACTTT; CDR3: CASSQRQGSYNSPLHF
V: TRBV6-6; size: few; J: TRBJ2-7; D: NA; DNA: TGTGCCAGCAGGATCCGACAGGAGAGCTACGAGCAGTACTTC; CDR3: CASRIRQESYEQYF
V: TRBV28; size: NA; J: TRBJ1-1; D: NA; DNA: TGTGCCAGCAGTTCTCCAGGGTTTATGAACACTGAAGCTTTCTTT; CDR3: CASSSPGFMNTEAFF
V: TRBV19; size: NA; J: TRBJ1-2; D: NA; DNA: TGTGCCAGTAGAGCTAGGGGGAGCCCGACAGATGGCTACACCTTC; CDR3: CASRARGSPTDGYTF
V: TRBV2; size: NA; J: TRBJ2-3; D: TRBD1; DNA: TGTGCCAGCAGTGAAAACAGGGGAATGACAGATACGCAGTATTTT; CDR3: CASSENRGMTDTQYF
V: TRBV30; size: NA; J: TRBJ1-2; D: TRBD1; DNA: TGTGCCTGGAGTGCCCTTTCAGGGGGGCTGGGCTACACCTTC; CDR3: CAWSALSGGLGYTF
V: TRBV18; size: NA; J: TRBJ1-2; D: NA; DNA: TGTGCCAGCTCACCGTATTACGGAGCGTCTGGCGGCTACACCTTC; CDR3: CASSPYYGASGGYTF
V: TRBV10-3; size: NA; J: TRBJ2-3; D: TRBD2; DNA: TGTGCCATCAGTGAGGATCCAGCGGGGGTCACAGATACGCAGTATTTT; CDR3: CAISEDPAGVTDTQYF